This T cell receptor beta chain was obtained from a study of blood T cell repertoires in COVID-19. Study in general: There were acute and convalescent COVID-19 samples, and they came from the United States, Italy and Spain. In each case, the material was cDNA or gDNA derived from T cells, B-cell-depleted T cells, or PBMCs.

Assay: immunoSEQ multiplex PCR; the TCRdb copy retains only in-frame clones and omits some. Here the sample spans more than 140,000 clones, more than 65% being singletons. The ends were cut back, 0 bases at V and 3 bases at J, with 9 bases in the middle. CDR3 length: 15 amino acids. The germline V gene encodes CDR1 LGHNA and CDR2 YSLEER. Sequencing was done on a sample of peripheral blood. The gene calls are TRBV4-3 and TRBJ1-3; no clear D gene. The source of this sequence is a woman in her fifties or sixties in a cohort sampled during active or convalescent COVID-19. CDR3 protein: CASSQDGLFGNTIYF. The CDR3 nucleotides read TGCGCCAGCAGCCAAGATGGCCTGTTTGGAAACACCATATATTTT.